These T cell receptor beta chains were read from a single sample in a study of CD8 T cells in Susac syndrome. TCRdb used MiXCR to reprocess the immunoSEQ multiplex PCR reads, holding one entry per CDR3 protein. This table holds about 120,000 distinct CDR3 sequences, roughly 93% found once. Sequencing was carried out using CD4+ T cells from PBMCs. Source of these receptors: a human donor with multiple sclerosis. The CDR3 runs from the conserved cysteine through the conserved F or W. Each record gives: CDR3 length, clone size, V gene, J gene, D gene, CDR3 DNA, CDR3 protein. D genes are given only for firm matches. The size field is filled for only some rows; it gives once, few, many or a size class.

15	.	TRBV6-1	TRBJ2-3	TRBD2	TGTGCCAGCAGTGCCCAGCGGGGGGAGTCAGATACGCAGTATTTT	CASSAQRGESDTQYF
15	.	TRBV30	TRBJ2-1	TRBD1	TGTGCCTGGAGTGTGCCCGGGACAGGGGGCAATGAGCAGTTCTTC	CAWSVPGTGGNEQFF
17	.	TRBV23-1	TRBJ2-1	TRBD2	TGCGCCAGCACCGAAACCGGGAGGTCAGGAGGCTACAATGAGCAGTTCTTC	CASTETGRSGGYNEQFF
17	.	TRBV7-8	TRBJ1-4	TRBD1	TGTGCCAGCAGCTTCGACAGGGGGCGATCGGCTAATGAAAAACTGTTTTTT	CASSFDRGRSANEKLFF
13	few	TRBV6-1	TRBJ1-1	TRBD1	TGTGCCAGCAGGGGACAGCTGAACACTGAAGCTTTCTTT	CASRGQLNTEAFF
15	.	TRBV7-8	TRBJ1-6	TRBD1	TGTGCCAGCAGACCCACAGGGGTTGATAATTCACCCCTCCACTTT	CASRPTGVDNSPLHF
16	.	TRBV5-1	TRBJ2-2	.	TGCGCCAGCAGCTTGGGAGTCACAGCGAACACCGGGGAGCTGTTTTTT	CASSLGVTANTGELFF
18	.	TRBV7-3	TRBJ2-5	TRBD1	TGTGCCAGCAGCTTAGCCCCCAGACAGGGAGTCTCAAAAGAGACCCAGTACTTC	CASSLAPRQGVSKETQYF
15	once	TRBV7-9	TRBJ1-1	.	TGTGCCAGCAGCCCAGCAGGAGCGGATTACACTGAAGCTTTCTTT	CASSPAGADYTEAFF
12	once	TRBV5-6	TRBJ2-7	.	TGTGCCAGCAGCCTGTGGGTCTACGAGCAGTACTTC	CASSLWVYEQYF
14	.	TRBV3-1	TRBJ2-5	TRBD2	TGTGCCAGCAGCCCCGCGGGGGGGGGTGAGACCCAGTACTTC	CASSPAGGGETQYF
17	.	TRBV10-3	TRBJ2-3	.	TGTGCCATCAGTGAGTCTCCACCGGGACATGAGGCCGGTACGCAGTATTTT	CAISESPPGHEAGTQYF
13	.	TRBV3-1	TRBJ2-7	.	TGTGCCAGCACTCTGATGGGCTCCTACGAGCAGTACTTC	CASTLMGSYEQYF
14	.	TRBV20-1	TRBJ2-4	TRBD2	TGCAGTGCTGGTAGCGGGGGGGCCGGAAACATTCAGTACTTC	CSAGSGGAGNIQYF
12	.	TRBV5-4	TRBJ2-5	TRBD1	TGTGCCAGCAGGGGGACAGGGGAGACCCAGTACTTC	CASRGTGETQYF
13	.	TRBV6-5	TRBJ1-5	.	TGTGCCAGCAGTTTCAGGGGAGGCCAGCCCCAGCATTTT	CASSFRGGQPQHF
15	.	TRBV7-3	TRBJ1-2	.	TGTGCCAGCAGCTTGAACGGACGGGACGTCGATGGCTACACCTTC	CASSLNGRDVDGYTF
14	.	TRBV6-2/TRBV6-3	TRBJ2-1	TRBD1	TGTGCCAGCAGTCTCCGGGACAGGGTTAATGAGCAGTTCTTC	CASSLRDRVNEQFF
13	.	TRBV30	TRBJ2-6	.	TGTGCCTGGCTCCCAGATCCCGCCTCCGTCCTGACTTTC	CAWLPDPASVLTF
13	.	TRBV6-2/TRBV6-3	TRBJ2-5	TRBD1	TGTGCCAGCAGTTGGACAGGGGAAGAGACCCAGTACTTC	CASSWTGEETQYF
14	.	TRBV4-3	TRBJ1-5	.	TGCGCCAGCAGCCAATCCCTAGGCGGTCAGCCCCAGCATTTT	CASSQSLGGQPQHF
13	.	TRBV6-1	TRBJ2-2	.	TGTGCCAGCAAAGGTGGCGTTGGCGGGGAGCTGTTTTTT	CASKGGVGGELFF
15	.	TRBV3-1	TRBJ2-5	.	TGTGCCAGCAGCCAAGGGTGGGGGGGCCGTGAGACCCAGTACTTC	CASSQGWGGRETQYF
14	.	TRBV19	TRBJ2-1	TRBD2	TGTGCCAGTAGTTTGACTAGCGGGGCAAGTGAGCAGTTCTTC	CASSLTSGASEQFF
12	.	TRBV30	TRBJ2-7	.	TGTGCCTGGAGCACTAGCTTCTACGAGCAGTACTTC	CAWSTSFYEQYF
16	.	TRBV5-4	TRBJ1-2	.	TGTGCCAGCAGCTTGGGACAGAATTTAATTAACTATGGCTACACCTTC	CASSLGQNLINYGYTF
17	.	TRBV20-1	TRBJ2-5	.	TGCAGTGCTAGAGACCCGTGGGACGGGGGTTCCCGAGAGACCCAGTACTTC	CSARDPWDGGSRETQYF
15	.	TRBV5-6	TRBJ2-2	TRBD1	TGTGCCAGCAGCTGGACAGGGGTTTCGGCCGGGGAGCTGTTTTTT	CASSWTGVSAGELFF
14	.	TRBV28	TRBJ2-7	TRBD1	TGTGCCAGCGAGACAGGGGGAAGCTCCTACGAGCAGTACTTC	CASETGGSSYEQYF
15	.	TRBV11-2	TRBJ2-1	.	TGTGCCAGCAGCAGGTGGGGGGCTTTCCTCAATGAGCAGTTCTTC	CASSRWGAFLNEQFF
11	.	TRBV20-1	TRBJ2-3	.	TGCAGTGCTAGAAACATAGATACGCAGTATTTT	CSARNIDTQYF
14	.	TRBV5-4	TRBJ2-7	TRBD1	TGTGCCAGCAGCTTGGGGGACAGGGCCTACGAGCAGTACTTC	CASSLGDRAYEQYF
14	.	TRBV5-1	TRBJ1-4	.	TGCGCCTCGTCTTTCCTGGGAGCTAATGAAAAACTGTTTTTT	CASSFLGANEKLFF
13	.	TRBV30	TRBJ1-3	.	TGTGCCTGGAGTCGGACCTCTGGAAACACCATATATTTT	CAWSRTSGNTIYF
16	.	TRBV24-1	TRBJ2-6	.	TGTGCCACCAGTGATGTAACAGGGAAAGGGGCCAACGTCCTGACTTTC	CATSDVTGKGANVLTF
13	.	TRBV29-1	TRBJ1-1	.	TGCAGCGTCGCTCAGGGGTACTGGACTGAAGCTTTCTTT	CSVAQGYWTEAFF
15	.	TRBV12-3/TRBV12-4	TRBJ1-6	TRBD1	TGTGCCAGCAGTTTGACAGGGATGGGGGATTCACCCCTCCACTTT	CASSLTGMGDSPLHF
15	.	TRBV5-1	TRBJ1-1	.	TGCGCCAGCAGCTCCGGAGGGAGTGGGAACACTGAAGCTTTCTTT	CASSSGGSGNTEAFF
16	.	TRBV5-4	TRBJ1-2	.	TGTGCCAGCACCCACGCGCGGGGGTCCCGAAACTATGGCTACACCTTC	CASTHARGSRNYGYTF
15	.	TRBV19	TRBJ1-3	TRBD1	TGTGCCACCACTCAAGACAGGGTGTCTGGAAACACCATATATTTT	CATTQDRVSGNTIYF
15	once	TRBV18	TRBJ1-5	.	TGTGCCAGCTCACCAGGGGGGAATAGCAATCAGCCCCAGCATTTT	CASSPGGNSNQPQHF
15	few	TRBV30	TRBJ1-3	.	TGTGCCTGGAGTGTCTTGTGGGGGCCTGGAAACACCATATATTTT	CAWSVLWGPGNTIYF
12	.	TRBV9	TRBJ1-6	.	TGTGCCAGCAGCCTGTATAATTCACCCCTCCACTTT	CASSLYNSPLHF
18	.	TRBV2	TRBJ2-5	TRBD2	TGTGCCAGCAGTGGTTCACATCCGGGACTAGCGGGACAAGAGACCCAGTACTTC	CASSGSHPGLAGQETQYF
14	.	TRBV20-1	TRBJ2-7	TRBD2	TGCAGTGCTAGAGGACTAGCGGGGGGCTACGAGCAGTACTTC	CSARGLAGGYEQYF
14	.	TRBV10-3	TRBJ2-2	.	TGTGCCATCAGTGATCCACAGGGAATCGGGGAGCTGTTTTTT	CAISDPQGIGELFF
14	few	TRBV24-1	TRBJ2-5	.	TGTGCCACCAGTGACCGGACATCTCAAGAGACCCAGTACTTC	CATSDRTSQETQYF
19	.	TRBV7-3	TRBJ1-1	.	TGTGCCAGCAGCTTGCCCCACCCGGGTCCCACGTCTATGAACACTGAAGCTTTCTTT	CASSLPHPGPTSMNTEAFF
15	.	TRBV18	TRBJ1-4	TRBD1	TGTGCCAGCTCACCTCCGGACAGGGGGGGAGAAAAACTGTTTTTT	CASSPPDRGGEKLFF
15	once	TRBV19	TRBJ2-6	TRBD1	TGTGCCAGTCTGGACAGGGGATCTGGGGCCAACGTCCTGACTTTC	CASLDRGSGANVLTF
14	.	TRBV27	TRBJ2-7	.	TGTGCCAGCAGTTTGGTTGTAGCCCCATACGAGCAGTACTTC	CASSLVVAPYEQYF
15	.	TRBV7-3	TRBJ1-2	TRBD1	TGTGCCAGCAGCTATCAACGGGACAGCCACTATGGCTACACCTTC	CASSYQRDSHYGYTF
13	.	TRBV18	TRBJ2-7	.	TGTGCCAGCTCACCCTACAGTTCCTACGAGCAGTACTTC	CASSPYSSYEQYF
13	.	TRBV2	TRBJ2-5	.	TGTGCCAGCAGTGCTGGGGTTTGGGAGACCCAGTACTTC	CASSAGVWETQYF
14	once	TRBV14	TRBJ1-1	.	TGTGCCAGCAGCCAAGGGTCCTGGGGCGGTGAAGCTTTCTTT	CASSQGSWGGEAFF
13	.	TRBV7-2	TRBJ2-2	.	TGTGCCAGCAGCTTCGTGGCGAGCAGGGAGCTGTTTTTT	CASSFVASRELFF
16	.	TRBV13	TRBJ1-1	.	TGTGCCAGCAGCTTAGGGGCAGGGAAAAGGAACACTGAAGCTTTCTTT	CASSLGAGKRNTEAFF
13	.	TRBV12-3/TRBV12-4	TRBJ1-5	.	TGTGCCAGCAGTTTACGGAGGAATCAGCCCCAGCATTTT	CASSLRRNQPQHF
13	.	TRBV27	TRBJ1-1	.	TGTGCCAGCAGTTCCAGACCGGAGAGAGTAGCTTTCTTT	CASSSRPERVAFF
14	.	TRBV4-2	TRBJ2-7	TRBD2	TGTGCCAGCAGCCATCTCGGGGGGGCCTACGAGCAGTACTTC	CASSHLGGAYEQYF